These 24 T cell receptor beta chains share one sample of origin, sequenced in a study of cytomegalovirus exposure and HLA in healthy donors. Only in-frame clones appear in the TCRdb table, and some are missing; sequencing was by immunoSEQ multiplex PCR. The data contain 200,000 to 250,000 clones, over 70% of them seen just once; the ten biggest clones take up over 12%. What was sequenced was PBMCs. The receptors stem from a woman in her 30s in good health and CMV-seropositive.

For the CDR3, the DNA is TGTGCCAGCAGCCAAGGACCCGGAGGAGCGGGATTCTACGAGCAGTACTTC. This translates into CASSQGPGGAGFYEQYF. The chain joins TRBV4-2 to TRBJ2-7; 7 positions agree with TRBD2. The CDR3 is made up of 17 amino acids. The germline gives CDR1 LGHNA, CDR2 YNFKEQ. V lost 1 base to trimming and J lost 3 bases; unmatched junction nucleotides: 12.

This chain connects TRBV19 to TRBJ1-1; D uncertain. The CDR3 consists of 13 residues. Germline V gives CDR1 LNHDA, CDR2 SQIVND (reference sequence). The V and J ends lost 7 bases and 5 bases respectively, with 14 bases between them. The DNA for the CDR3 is TGTGCCAGTAAGAAGAGGTTGGAAACTGAAGCTTTCTTT. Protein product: CASKKRLETEAFF. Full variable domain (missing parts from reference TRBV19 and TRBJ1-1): DGGITQSPKYLFRKEGQNVTLSCEQNLNHDAMYWYRQDPGQGLRLIYYSQIVNDFQKGDIAEGYSVSREKKESFPLTVTSAQKNPTAFYLCASKKRLETEAFFGQGTRLTVV.

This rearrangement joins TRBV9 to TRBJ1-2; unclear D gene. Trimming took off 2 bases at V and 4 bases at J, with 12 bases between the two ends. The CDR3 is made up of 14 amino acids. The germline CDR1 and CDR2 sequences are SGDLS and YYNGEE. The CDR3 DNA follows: TGTGCCAGCAGCGTCTTGGATAGTCGCTATGGCTACACCTTC. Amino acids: CASSVLDSRYGYTF.

The CDR3, as DNA: TGTGCCAGCAGTTTATTTGGAAATTCGATTTACAATGAGCAGTTCTTC. Its protein product is CASSLFGNSIYNEQFF. The rearrangement links TRBV27 to TRBJ2-1; D gene uncertain. The germline gives CDR1 MNHEY, CDR2 SMNVEV (reference sequence). The CDR3 totals 16 residues. Trimming cost V 1 base and J 4 bases, with 14 bases left between them.

CDR3 amino acids: CASSDRDTNTEAFF. In nucleotides, the CDR3 is TGTGCCAGCAGCGACCGGGACACGAACACTGAAGCTTTCTTT. The chain carries TRBV9 and TRBJ1-1, with a tentative D call TRBD1 (6 bases). The germline gives CDR1 SGDLS, CDR2 YYNGEE. There are 14 residues in the CDR3. The V gene lost 3 bases and the J gene lost 1 base, with 10 bases spanning the gap.

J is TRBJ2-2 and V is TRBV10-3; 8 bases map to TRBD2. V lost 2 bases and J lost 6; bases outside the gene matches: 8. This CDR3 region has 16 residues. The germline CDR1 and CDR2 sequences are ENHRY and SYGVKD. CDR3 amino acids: CAISERVAGTAGELFF. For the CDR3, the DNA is TGTGCCATCAGTGAGCGAGTAGCGGGAACGGCCGGGGAGCTGTTTTTT.

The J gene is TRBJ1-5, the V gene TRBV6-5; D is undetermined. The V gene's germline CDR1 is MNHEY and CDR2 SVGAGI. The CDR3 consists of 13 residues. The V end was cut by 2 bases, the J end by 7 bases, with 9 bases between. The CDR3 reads CASSYSVSQPQHF. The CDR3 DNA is TGTGCCAGCAGTTACAGCGTTTCCCAGCCCCAGCATTTT.

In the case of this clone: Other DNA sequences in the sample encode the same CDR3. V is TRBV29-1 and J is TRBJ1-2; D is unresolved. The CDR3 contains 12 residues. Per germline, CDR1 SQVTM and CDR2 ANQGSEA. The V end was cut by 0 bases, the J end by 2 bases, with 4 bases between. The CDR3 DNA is TGCAGCGTTGAAGAAAGGAACTATGGCTACACCTTC. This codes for CSVEERNYGYTF.

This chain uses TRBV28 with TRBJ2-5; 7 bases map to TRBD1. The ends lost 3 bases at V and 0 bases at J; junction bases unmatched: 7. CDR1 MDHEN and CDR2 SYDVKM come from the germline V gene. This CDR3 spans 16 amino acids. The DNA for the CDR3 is TGTGCCAGCAGTTTCGTGACAGGGTGGTACCAAGAGACCCAGTACTTC. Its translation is CASSFVTGWYQETQYF.

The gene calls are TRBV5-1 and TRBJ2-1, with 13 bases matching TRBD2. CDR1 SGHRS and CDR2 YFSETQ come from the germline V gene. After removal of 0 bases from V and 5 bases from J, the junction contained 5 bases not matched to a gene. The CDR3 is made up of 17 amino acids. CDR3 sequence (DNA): TGCGCCAGCAGCTTGGGGACTAGCGGGAGCGTGGACAATGAGCAGTTCTTC. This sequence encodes CASSLGTSGSVDNEQFF.

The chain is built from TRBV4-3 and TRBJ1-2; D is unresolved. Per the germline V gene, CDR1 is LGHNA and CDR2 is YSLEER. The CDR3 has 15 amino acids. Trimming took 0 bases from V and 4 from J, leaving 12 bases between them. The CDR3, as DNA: TGCGCCAGCAGCCAAGATCAGTCCACGACCTATGGCTACACCTTC. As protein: CASSQDQSTTYGYTF.

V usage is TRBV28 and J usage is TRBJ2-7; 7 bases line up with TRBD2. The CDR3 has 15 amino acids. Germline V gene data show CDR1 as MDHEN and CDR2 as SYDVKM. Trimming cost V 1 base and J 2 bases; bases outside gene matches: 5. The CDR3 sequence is CASSLSRGSTYEQYF. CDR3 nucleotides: TGTGCCAGCAGTTTATCGCGCGGGAGCACCTACGAGCAGTACTTC.

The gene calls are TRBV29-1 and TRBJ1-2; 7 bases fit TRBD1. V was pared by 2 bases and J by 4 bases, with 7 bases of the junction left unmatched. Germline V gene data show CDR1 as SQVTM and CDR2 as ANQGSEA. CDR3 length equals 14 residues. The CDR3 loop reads CSVETGEVVYGYTF. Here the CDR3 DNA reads TGCAGCGTTGAAACAGGGGAGGTGGTCTATGGCTACACCTTC.

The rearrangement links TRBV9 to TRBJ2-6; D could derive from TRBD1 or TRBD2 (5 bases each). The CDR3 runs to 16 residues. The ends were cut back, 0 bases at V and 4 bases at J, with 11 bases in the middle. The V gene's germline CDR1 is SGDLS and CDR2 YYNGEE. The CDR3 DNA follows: TGTGCCAGCAGCGTAGTCGGGGCGCGCGGGGCCAACGTCCTGACTTTC. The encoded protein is CASSVVGARGANVLTF.

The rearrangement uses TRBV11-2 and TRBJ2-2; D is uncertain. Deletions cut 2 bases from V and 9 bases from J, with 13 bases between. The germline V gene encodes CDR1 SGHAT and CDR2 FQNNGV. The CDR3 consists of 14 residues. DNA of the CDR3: TGTGCCAGCAGCTTATGGGTTACGGAGCGGGAGCTGTTTTTT. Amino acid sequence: CASSLWVTERELFF.

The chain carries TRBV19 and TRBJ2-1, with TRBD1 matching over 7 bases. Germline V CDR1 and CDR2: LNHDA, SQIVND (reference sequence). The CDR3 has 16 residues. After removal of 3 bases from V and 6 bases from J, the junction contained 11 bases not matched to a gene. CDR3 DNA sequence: TGTGCCAGTAGTATGGGGACAGCCCCTACAAGCAATGAGCAGTTCTTC. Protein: CASSMGTAPTSNEQFF.

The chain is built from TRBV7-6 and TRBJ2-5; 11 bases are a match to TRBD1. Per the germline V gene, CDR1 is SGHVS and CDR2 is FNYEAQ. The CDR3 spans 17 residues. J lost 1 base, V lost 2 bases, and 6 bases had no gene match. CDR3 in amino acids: CASSLLGGTGGQETQYF. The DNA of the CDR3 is TGTGCCAGCAGCTTATTAGGAGGGACAGGGGGCCAAGAGACCCAGTACTTC.

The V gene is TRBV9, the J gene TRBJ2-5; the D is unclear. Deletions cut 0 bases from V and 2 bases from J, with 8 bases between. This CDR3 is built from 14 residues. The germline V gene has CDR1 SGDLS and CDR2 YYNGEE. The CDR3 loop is CASSVESVQETQYF. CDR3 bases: TGTGCCAGCAGCGTAGAGTCGGTACAAGAGACCCAGTACTTC.

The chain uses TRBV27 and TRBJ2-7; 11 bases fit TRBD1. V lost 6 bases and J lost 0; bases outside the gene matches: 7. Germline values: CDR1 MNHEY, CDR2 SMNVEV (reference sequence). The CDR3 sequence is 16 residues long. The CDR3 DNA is TGTGCCAGCAGACCTTGGGGGACAGGGGGCTCCTACGAGCAGTACTTC. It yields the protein CASRPWGTGGSYEQYF.

CDR3 bases: TGTGCCAGCAGCTTGGGCAGGGGGCAAGAGACCCAGTACTTC. Its protein product is CASSLGRGQETQYF. J is TRBJ2-5 and V is TRBV5-8; 7 nucleotides agree with TRBD1. The CDR3 length is 14 residues. Germline loops: CDR1 SGHTS, CDR2 YDEGEE. Unmatched junction bases numbered 1, after V lost 0 bases and J lost 2 bases.

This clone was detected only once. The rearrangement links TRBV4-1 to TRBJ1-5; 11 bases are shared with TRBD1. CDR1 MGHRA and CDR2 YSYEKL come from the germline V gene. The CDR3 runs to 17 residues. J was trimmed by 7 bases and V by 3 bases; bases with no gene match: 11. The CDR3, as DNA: TGCGCCAGCAGCCATGCCACCGGGACAGGGGGTGAGCAGCCCCAGCATTTT. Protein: CASSHATGTGGEQPQHF.

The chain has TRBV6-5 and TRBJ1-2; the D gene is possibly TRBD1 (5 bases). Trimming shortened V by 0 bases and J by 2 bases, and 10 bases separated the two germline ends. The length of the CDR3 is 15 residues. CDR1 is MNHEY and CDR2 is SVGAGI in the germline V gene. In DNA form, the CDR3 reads TGTGCCAGCAGTTACTCAGGGACGGACAACTATGGCTACACCTTC. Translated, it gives CASSYSGTDNYGYTF.

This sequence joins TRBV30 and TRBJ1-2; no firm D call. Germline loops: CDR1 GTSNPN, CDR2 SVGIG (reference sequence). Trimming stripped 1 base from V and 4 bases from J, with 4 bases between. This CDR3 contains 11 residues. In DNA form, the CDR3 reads TGTGCCTGGAGTGGGGTCTATGGCTACACCTTC. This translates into CAWSGVYGYTF.

This CDR3 reads CASSLYGRDRGYGYTF. The CDR3, as DNA: TGCGCCAGCAGCTTGTACGGTAGGGACAGGGGCTACGGCTACACCTTC. The chain couples TRBV5-1 to TRBJ1-2, with 10 positions matching TRBD1. The V gene end was trimmed by 1 base and the J gene end by 8 bases; junction bases not matched to a gene: 11. In germline, CDR1 is SGHRS, CDR2 YFSETQ. The CDR3 totals 16 residues.